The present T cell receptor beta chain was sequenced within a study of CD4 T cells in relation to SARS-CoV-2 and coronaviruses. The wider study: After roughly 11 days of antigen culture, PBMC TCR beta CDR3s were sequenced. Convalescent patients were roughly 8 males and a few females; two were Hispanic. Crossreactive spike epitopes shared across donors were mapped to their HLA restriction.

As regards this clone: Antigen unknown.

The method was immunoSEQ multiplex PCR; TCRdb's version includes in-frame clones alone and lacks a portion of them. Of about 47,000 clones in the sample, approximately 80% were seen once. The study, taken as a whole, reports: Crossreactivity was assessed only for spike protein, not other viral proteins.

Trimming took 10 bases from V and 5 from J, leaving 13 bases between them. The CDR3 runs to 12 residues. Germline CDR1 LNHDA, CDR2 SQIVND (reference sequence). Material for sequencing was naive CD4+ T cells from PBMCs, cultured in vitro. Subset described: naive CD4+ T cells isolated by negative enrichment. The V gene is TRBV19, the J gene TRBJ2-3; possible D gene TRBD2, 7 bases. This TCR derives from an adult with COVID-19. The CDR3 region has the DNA TGTGCCACCGGGGGGCGGGGAGATACGCAGTATTTT. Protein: CATGGRGDTQYF.